Below are 9 T cell receptor beta chains sequenced from a single sample in a study of immune cell composition in non-small cell lung cancer. The assay was immunoSEQ multiplex PCR, and TCRdb's table has in-frame clones only and misses some. The table includes about 2,200 clones, roughly 88% detected once. The specimen sequenced was lung tumor tissue. Source of these receptors: a human donor with non-small cell lung cancer.

CDR3 sequence reads: CASSLGWLAGEIRETQYF. The CDR3 DNA sequence: TGTGCCAGCAGCTTGGGTTGGCTAGCGGGAGAGATCCGGGAGACCCAGTACTTC. The gene calls are TRBV5-6 and TRBJ2-5; 10 bases match TRBD2. The CDR3 extends over 18 amino acids. Germline V gene data show CDR1 as SGHDT and CDR2 as YYEEEE. V shed 0 bases and J 5 bases; nucleotides not matched to a gene: 13.

This clone was detected a few times. The J gene is TRBJ1-2, the V gene TRBV18; D uncertain. CDR1 and CDR2 from the germline V gene are KGHSH and LQKENI. The CDR3 consists of 14 residues. Trimming stripped 9 bases from V and 1 base from J, with 15 bases between. Here the CDR3 reads CASLEADFNYGYTF. The CDR3 DNA is TGTGCCAGTCTGGAAGCAGACTTTAACTATGGCTACACCTTC.

The gene calls are TRBV11-3 and TRBJ2-7, with a possible D match to TRBD2 (6 bases). Per germline, CDR1 SGHNT and CDR2 YENEEA. The CDR3 is 12 residues long. V was cut by 5 bases and J by 3 bases, with 8 bases left in between. CDR3 protein: CASSEGLYEQYF. The DNA for the CDR3 is TGTGCCAGCAGCGAGGGACTCTACGAGCAGTACTTC.

The chain recombines TRBV6-1 with TRBJ2-7; 7 bases match TRBD2. The CDR3 has 15 amino acids. After removal of 1 base from V and 2 bases from J, the junction contained 5 bases not matched to a gene. Germline CDR1 MNHNS, CDR2 SASEGT. Here the CDR3 reads CASSEGLAEAYEQYF. The CDR3 bases are TGTGCCAGCAGTGAAGGGCTAGCGGAGGCCTACGAGCAGTACTTC.

The chain joins TRBV6-4 to TRBJ2-2; 9 bases match TRBD1. The CDR3 is made up of 14 amino acids. V shed 5 bases, J shed 7 bases, and the junction held 5 bases outside the gene matches. Germline values: CDR1 MRHNA, CDR2 SNTAGT. In DNA, the CDR3 is TGTGCCAGCAGTACCACAGGGGGCGGCGGGGAGCTGTTTTTT. Translation: CASSTTGGGGELFF.

The J gene is TRBJ1-2, the V gene TRBV27; D gene unclear. Germline assignment: CDR1 MNHEY and CDR2 SMNVEV (reference sequence). This CDR3 comprises 15 residues. V was trimmed by 2 bases and J by 7 bases, leaving 17 bases between them. The chain's CDR3 is CASSLQARGGVGYTF. CDR3 DNA: TGTGCCAGCAGTTTACAGGCCCGGGGAGGAGTTGGCTACACCTTC.

This sequence joins TRBV25-1 and TRBJ2-5; D might be TRBD2 (6 bases). The CDR3 covers 16 residues. The V end lost 3 bases, the J end lost 4 bases, and 18 bases lay between the germline ends. Per the germline V gene, CDR1 is MGHDK and CDR2 is SYGVNS. CDR3 sequence: CASSEYHTGRGETQYF. The CDR3 bases are TGTGCCAGCAGTGAGTACCACACCGGGCGGGGAGAGACCCAGTACTTC.

The sample holds a few counts of this clone. This chain connects TRBV29-1 to TRBJ1-1; unclear D gene. The CDR3 has 11 residues. V dropped 7 bases and J dropped 8 bases, with 14 bases sitting between them. Germline assignment: CDR1 SQVTM and CDR2 ANQGSEA. This chain's CDR3 is CSGRREAEAFF. CDR3 DNA sequence: TGCAGCGGGAGGAGGGAGGCCGAAGCTTTCTTT.

DNA of the CDR3: TGTGCCACCTCAGGGTTGCGGGAAAAACTGTTTTTT. Its protein product is CATSGLREKLFF. The V call is TRBV28, the J call TRBJ1-4; the D gene is possibly TRBD1 (5 bases). CDR1 and CDR2 from the germline V gene are MDHEN and SYDVKM. The CDR3 spans 12 residues. V dropped 10 bases and J dropped 8 bases, with 14 bases sitting between them.